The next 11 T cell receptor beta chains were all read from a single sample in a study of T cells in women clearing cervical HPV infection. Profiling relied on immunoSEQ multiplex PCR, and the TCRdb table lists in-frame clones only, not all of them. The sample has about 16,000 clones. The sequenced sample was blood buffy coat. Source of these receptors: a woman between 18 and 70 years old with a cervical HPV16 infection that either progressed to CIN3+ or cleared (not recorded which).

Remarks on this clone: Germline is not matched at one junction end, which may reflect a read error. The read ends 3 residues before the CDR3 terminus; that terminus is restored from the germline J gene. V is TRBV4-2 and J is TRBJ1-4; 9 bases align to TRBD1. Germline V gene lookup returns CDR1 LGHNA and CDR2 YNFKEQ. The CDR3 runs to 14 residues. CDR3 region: CASSPGQGNEKLFF. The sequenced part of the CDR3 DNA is TGCGCCAGCAGCCCGGGACAGGGCAACGAAAAA.

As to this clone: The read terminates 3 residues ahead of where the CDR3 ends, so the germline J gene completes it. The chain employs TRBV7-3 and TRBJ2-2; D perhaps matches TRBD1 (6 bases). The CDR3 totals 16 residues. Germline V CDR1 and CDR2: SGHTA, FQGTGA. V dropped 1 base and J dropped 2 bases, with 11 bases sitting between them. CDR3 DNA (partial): TGTGCCAGCAGCTTAATGTCGGGACATAACACCGGGGAG. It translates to CASSLMSGHNTGE. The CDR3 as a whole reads CASSLMSGHNTGELFF.

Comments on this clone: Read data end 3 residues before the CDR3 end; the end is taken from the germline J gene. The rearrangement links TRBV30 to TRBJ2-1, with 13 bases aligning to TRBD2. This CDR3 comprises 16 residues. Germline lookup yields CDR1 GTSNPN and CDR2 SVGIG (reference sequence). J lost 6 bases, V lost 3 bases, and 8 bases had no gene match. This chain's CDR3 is CAWSPGWTSGGNEQFF. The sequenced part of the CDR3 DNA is TGTGCCTGGAGCCCTGGTTGGACTAGCGGGGGCAATGAG.

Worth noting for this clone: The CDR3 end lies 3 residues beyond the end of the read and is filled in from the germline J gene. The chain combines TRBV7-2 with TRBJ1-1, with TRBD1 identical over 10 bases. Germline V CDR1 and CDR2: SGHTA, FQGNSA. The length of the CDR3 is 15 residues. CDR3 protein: CASSQRDRGRSKAFF. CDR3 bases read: TGTGCCAGCAGCCAACGGGACAGGGGAAGATCGAAA.

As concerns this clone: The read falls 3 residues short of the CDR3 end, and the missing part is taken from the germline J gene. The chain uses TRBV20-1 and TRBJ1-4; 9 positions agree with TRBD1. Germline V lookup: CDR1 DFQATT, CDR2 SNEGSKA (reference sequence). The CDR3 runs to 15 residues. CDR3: CSAPDRGSGANVLFF. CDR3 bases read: TGCAGTGCCCCGGACAGGGGCTCTGGGGCCAACGTA.

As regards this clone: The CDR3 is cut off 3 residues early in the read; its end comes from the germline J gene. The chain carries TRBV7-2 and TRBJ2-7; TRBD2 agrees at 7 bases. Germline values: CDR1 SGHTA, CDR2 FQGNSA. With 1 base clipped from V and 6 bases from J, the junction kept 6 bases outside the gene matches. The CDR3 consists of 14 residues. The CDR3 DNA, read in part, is TGTGCCAGCAGCTTAGTACCCGGGACTACCGAG. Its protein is CASSLVPGTTE. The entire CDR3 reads CASSLVPGTTEQYF.

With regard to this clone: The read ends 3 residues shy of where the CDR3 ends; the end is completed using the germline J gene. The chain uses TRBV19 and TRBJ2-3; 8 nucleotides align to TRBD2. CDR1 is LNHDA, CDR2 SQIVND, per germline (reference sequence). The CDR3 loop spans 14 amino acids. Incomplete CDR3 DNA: TGTGCCAGTAGTATCGGACTAGCTCAAGAGACG. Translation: CASSIGLAQET. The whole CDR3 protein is CASSIGLAQETQYF.

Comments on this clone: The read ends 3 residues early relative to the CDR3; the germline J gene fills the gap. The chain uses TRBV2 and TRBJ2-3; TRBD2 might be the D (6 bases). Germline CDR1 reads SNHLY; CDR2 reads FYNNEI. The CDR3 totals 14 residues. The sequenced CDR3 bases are TGTGCCAGCAGTCCGGAGGGTAGAAAAGAGACG. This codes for CASSPEGRKET. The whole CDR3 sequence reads CASSPEGRKETQYF.

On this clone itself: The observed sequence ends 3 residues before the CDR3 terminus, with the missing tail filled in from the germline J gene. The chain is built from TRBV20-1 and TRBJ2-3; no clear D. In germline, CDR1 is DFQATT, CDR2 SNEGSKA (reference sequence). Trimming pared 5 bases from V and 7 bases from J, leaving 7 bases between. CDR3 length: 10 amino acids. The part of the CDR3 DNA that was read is TGCAGTGCTGCAGAGAATACG. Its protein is CSAAENT. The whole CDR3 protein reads CSAAENTQYF.

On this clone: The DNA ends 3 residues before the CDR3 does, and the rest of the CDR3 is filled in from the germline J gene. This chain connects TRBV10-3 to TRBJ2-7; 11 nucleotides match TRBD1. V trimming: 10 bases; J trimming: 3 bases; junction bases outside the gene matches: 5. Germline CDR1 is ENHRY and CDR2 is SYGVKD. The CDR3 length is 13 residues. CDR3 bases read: TGTGCCAGCACGGGACAGGGGGGCTACGAG. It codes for CASTGQGGYE. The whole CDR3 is CASTGQGGYEQYF.

CDR3 in amino acids: CASSLVRVTGELFF. CDR3 DNA, as far as it was read: TGTGCCAGCAGCTTAGTGCGGGTAACCGGGGAG. The genes are TRBV7-2 and TRBJ2-2; D perhaps matches TRBD2 (5 bases). The CDR3 end lies 3 residues beyond the end of the read and is filled in from the germline J gene. Germline V gene data show CDR1 as SGHTA and CDR2 as FQGNSA. Trimming cost V 1 base and J 5 bases, with 8 bases left between them. This CDR3 contains 14 residues.